The 8 T cell receptor beta chains in this list originate from one sample, sequenced in a study of blood T cell repertoires in COVID-19. Using immunoSEQ multiplex PCR, the repertoire was profiled, and TCRdb retains in-frame clones only, with some absent. This sample has around 180,000 clones; roughly 85% occur once, and the top ten carry more than 9%. Sequenced sample: peripheral blood. The source is a woman older than 75 with active or convalescent COVID-19.

This clone was observed a single time. J is TRBJ1-3 and V is TRBV27, with D unclear. V was shortened by 2 bases and J by 5 bases, with 7 bases between the two germline ends. This CDR3 is 13 amino acids long. Germline CDR1 reads MNHEY; CDR2 reads SMNVEV (reference sequence). The CDR3 region is CASSLNARNTIYF. The CDR3 DNA sequence: TGTGCCAGCAGTTTAAATGCGCGAAACACCATATATTTT.

This chain links TRBV3-1 (or the pseudogene TRBV3-2) with TRBJ1-2; D is unclear. V lost 2 bases and J 4 bases, leaving 5 bases between the germline ends. The CDR3 has 12 amino acids. CDR1 LGHDT and CDR2 YNNKEL come from the germline V gene (reference sequence). Here the CDR3 DNA reads TGTGCCAGCAGCCAAACCAGCTATGGCTACACCTTC. Translated, it gives CASSQTSYGYTF.

This chain joins TRBV19 and TRBJ2-5; D is undetermined. The germline V gene encodes CDR1 LNHDA and CDR2 SQIVND (reference sequence). V lost 5 bases and J lost 7, with 26 bases in between. CDR3 length: 17 residues. CDR3 DNA sequence: TGTGCCAGTAGTCCTAGAAGCCCCGAAGTCCCCAGTTGGACCCAGTACTTC. As protein: CASSPRSPEVPSWTQYF.

The V gene is TRBV3-1 (or the pseudogene TRBV3-2), the J gene TRBJ1-2; D is undetermined. V gave up 5 bases and J gave up 6 bases, with 13 bases separating them. Germline V lookup: CDR1 LGHDT, CDR2 YNNKEL (reference sequence). The CDR3 spans 13 residues. The CDR3 protein is CASSILDSDGYTF. CDR3 in DNA: TGTGCCAGCAGCATACTCGACTCGGATGGCTACACCTTC.

Notes on this clone: This sample also contains other DNA sequences that code for the same CDR3. V and J are TRBV2 and TRBJ1-1; TRBD1 is a possible D gene (5 bases). CDR1 is SNHLY and CDR2 is FYNNEI in the germline V gene. The CDR3 runs to 14 residues. Trimming removed 3 bases from V and 3 bases from J, with 11 bases in between. This CDR3 reads CASSDLGGDTEAFF. The CDR3 DNA is TGTGCCAGCAGTGATTTGGGGGGAGACACTGAAGCTTTCTTT. The whole variable domain, remainder taken from reference TRBV2 and TRBJ1-1, is EPEVTQTPSHQVTQMGQEVILRCVPISNHLYFYWYRQILGQKVEFLVSFYNNEISEKSEIFDDQFSVERPDGSNFTLKIRSTKLEDSAMYFCASSDLGGDTEAFFGQGTRLTVV.

In its sample, this clone was seen a few times. Additional DNA sequences in this sample encode the identical CDR3. The genes are TRBV5-1 and TRBJ2-7; D gene unclear. Trimming stripped 0 bases from V and 1 base from J, with 5 bases between. Germline CDR1 is SGHRS and CDR2 is YFSETQ. CDR3 size: 13 residues. The CDR3 DNA sequence: TGCGCCAGCAGCTTGGACAGATCCTACGAGCAGTACTTC. This translates into CASSLDRSYEQYF.

This clone was seen a few times. This rearrangement joins TRBV9 to TRBJ2-3; weak D call: TRBD2 (6 bases). CDR3 length equals 17 residues. Per germline, CDR1 SGDLS and CDR2 YYNGEE. V was trimmed by 0 bases and J by 2 bases, leaving 16 bases between them. CDR3 sequence (DNA): TGTGCCAGCAGCGTAGTTGGGACTTCCCCTCTCACAGATACGCAGTATTTT. Its protein product is CASSVVGTSPLTDTQYF.

The chain recombines TRBV7-3 with TRBJ2-1, with 11 bases identical to TRBD2. CDR1 and CDR2 from the germline V gene are SGHTA and FQGTGA. The CDR3 is made up of 12 amino acids. The V and J ends lost 5 bases and 10 bases, in that order; junction bases with no gene match: 1. The CDR3 is CASSVAGGEQFF. In DNA, the CDR3 is TGTGCCAGCAGCGTAGCGGGAGGGGAGCAGTTCTTC.